Below, 29 T cell receptor beta chains from the same sample are listed, as sequenced in a study of cytomegalovirus exposure and HLA in healthy donors. PCR primers comprised 60 Vbeta and 13 Jbeta primers. Some clones are missing from TCRdb's copy, which holds only in-frame ones; the method was immunoSEQ multiplex PCR. Of around 150,000 clones in the sample, about 75% are singletons; the top ten hold 7.4%. Material: PBMCs. The receptors were sampled from a male donor in good health and CMV-seropositive.

V and J are TRBV18 and TRBJ1-4, with 11 bases lining up with TRBD1. CDR3 length: 15 residues. The V gene's germline CDR1 is KGHSH and CDR2 LQKENI. After removal of 4 bases from V and 8 bases from J, the junction contained 6 bases not matched to a gene. CDR3 region: CASSLPGTGGEKLFF. CDR3 bases: TGTGCCAGCTCACTCCCCGGGACAGGGGGAGAAAAACTGTTTTTT.

V is TRBV5-1 and J is TRBJ1-2; D is uncertain. CDR1 is SGHRS, CDR2 YFSETQ, per germline. Trimming took 4 bases from V and 2 from J, leaving 12 bases between them. The CDR3 consists of 14 residues. The CDR3 reads CASSNEGGNYGYTF. The DNA of the CDR3 is TGCGCCAGCAGCAACGAGGGAGGGAACTATGGCTACACCTTC.

The chain joins TRBV4-3 to TRBJ1-6; a weak D match, TRBD1 (6 bases). The CDR3 covers 15 residues. Per germline, CDR1 LGHNA and CDR2 YSLEER. V was shortened by 5 bases and J by 5 bases, with 13 bases between the two germline ends. CDR3 nucleotides: TGCGCCAGCAGCTTACAGGGAAGAGATAATTCACCCCTCCACTTT. It yields the protein CASSLQGRDNSPLHF.

There are a few counts of this clone. This chain uses TRBV6-6 with TRBJ2-2; perhaps TRBD2 as D (6 bases). Germline values: CDR1 MNHNY, CDR2 SVGAGI (reference sequence). The CDR3 loop spans 15 amino acids. The germline V and J ends were trimmed by 6 bases and 3 bases, with 14 bases remaining between them. In DNA form, the CDR3 reads TGTGCCAGCAGCCCCGAGCGGAGGGACACCGGGGAGCTGTTTTTT. Encoded protein: CASSPERRDTGELFF.

The chain uses TRBV6-1 and TRBJ2-1; 12 bases fit TRBD1. Per the germline V gene, CDR1 is MNHNS and CDR2 is SASEGT. The CDR3 consists of 18 residues. V trimming: 2 bases; J trimming: 6 bases; junction bases outside the gene matches: 11. CDR3: CASSESRRGQGASNEQFF. CDR3 nucleotides: TGTGCCAGCAGTGAAAGCCGGAGGGGACAGGGGGCCTCCAATGAGCAGTTCTTC.

This clone came up once. V is TRBV5-1 and J is TRBJ2-7; 8 nucleotides line up with TRBD2. This CDR3 spans 17 amino acids. In germline, CDR1 is SGHRS, CDR2 YFSETQ. V was clipped by 4 bases and J by 2 bases; unmatched bases: 14. The CDR3: CASSPSGGRGRTYEQYF. The CDR3, as DNA: TGCGCCAGCAGCCCCTCGGGAGGGCGGGGGCGAACCTACGAGCAGTACTTC.

This clone was counted once. The chain uses TRBV6-6 and TRBJ2-5; 8 bases are shared with TRBD2. CDR1 MNHNY and CDR2 SVGAGI come from the germline V gene (reference sequence). The CDR3 extends over 16 amino acids. V lost 4 bases, J lost 7 bases, and 14 bases stayed unmatched. The CDR3 is CASSSGGGRLLWTQYF. CDR3 DNA sequence: TGTGCCAGCAGTTCCGGTGGCGGGAGGCTTTTATGGACCCAGTACTTC.

The chain employs TRBV12-5 and TRBJ2-2; perhaps TRBD1 as D (7 bases). Germline CDR1 reads LGHNT; CDR2 reads FRNRAP. V lost 1 base to trimming and J lost 4 bases, with 10 bases between them. This CDR3 is 15 amino acids long. The CDR3 region has the DNA TGTGCTAGTGGTTTGGGACAGGGAGGCACCGGGGAGCTGTTTTTT. This translates into CASGLGQGGTGELFF.

This chain joins TRBV5-6 and TRBJ2-3; TRBD2 matches 9 bases. The CDR3 spans 16 residues. Germline trimming cut 1 base from V and 6 bases from J; bases unmatched to any gene: 9. The germline V gene has CDR1 SGHDT and CDR2 YYEEEE. The CDR3 nucleotides are TGTGCCAGCAGCTTGTATGGGGGCGGGGGGGCCGATACGCAGTATTTT. Translation: CASSLYGGGGADTQYF.

V usage is TRBV4-1 and J usage is TRBJ2-7; TRBD2 matches 15 bases. There are 19 residues in the CDR3. V was clipped by 1 base and J by 0 bases; unmatched bases: 7. Germline CDR1 and CDR2: MGHRA and YSYEKL. DNA of the CDR3: TGCGCCAGCAGCCAAGCGAGGGGACTAGCGGGGGGAAGCTCCTACGAGCAGTACTTC. Translating gives CASSQARGLAGGSSYEQYF.

The chain is built from TRBV19 and TRBJ1-5; 9 bases line up with TRBD1. CDR3 length equals 14 residues. In germline, CDR1 is LNHDA, CDR2 SQIVND (reference sequence). The V segment lost 6 bases and the J segment 5 bases; nucleotides outside the gene matches: 5. The DNA of the CDR3 is TGTGCCAGTAGGGACAGGGGAGAGGATCAGCCCCAGCATTTT. Protein product: CASRDRGEDQPQHF.

The rearrangement joins TRBV4-3 to TRBJ2-5; 9 positions match TRBD2. The J call may be incorrect, as the DNA end agrees better with TRBJ2-7. CDR3 length: 15 amino acids. Germline V CDR1 and CDR2: LGHNA, YSLEER. DNA for the CDR3: TGCGCCAGCAGCCACAAGACTAGCGGCCCCTACGAGCAGTACTTC. Translated, it gives CASSHKTSGPYEQYF.

Only one count was recorded for this clone. The rearrangement joins TRBV7-8 to TRBJ2-3, with 8 bases fitting TRBD1. This CDR3 spans 16 amino acids. CDR1 is SGHVS and CDR2 is FQNEAQ in the germline V gene. J gave up 4 bases and V 5 bases, and 11 bases lay outside the gene matches. CDR3 sequence: CASSPHRRGRPDTQYF. DNA for the CDR3: TGTGCCAGCAGCCCTCACCGCAGGGGGCGCCCAGATACGCAGTATTTT.

The V and J genes are TRBV27 and TRBJ2-7; D is unclear. The CDR3 is made up of 14 amino acids. The V and J ends lost 1 base and 6 bases respectively, with 13 bases between them. CDR1 and CDR2 (germline): MNHEY, SMNVEV (reference sequence). The CDR3 coding sequence is TGTGCCAGCAGTTTATTGACACCCTTGGGCGAGCAGTACTTC. It is translated as CASSLLTPLGEQYF.

This clone was picked up a small number of times. This chain uses TRBV2 with TRBJ2-5; perhaps TRBD2 as D (5 bases). The CDR3 is made up of 16 amino acids. V lost 6 bases and J 4 bases, leaving 21 bases between the germline ends. The germline V gene has CDR1 SNHLY and CDR2 FYNNEI. CDR3 residues: CASSPTGSGRGETQYF. The DNA for the CDR3 is TGTGCCAGCAGCCCTACGGGGAGCGGTCGAGGAGAGACCCAGTACTTC. Combining the CDR3 with reference TRBV2 and TRBJ2-5 gives the whole variable domain EPEVTQTPSHQVTQMGQEVILRCVPISNHLYFYWYRQILGQKVEFLVSFYNNEISEKSEIFDDQFSVERPDGSNFTLKIRSTKLEDSAMYFCASSPTGSGRGETQYFGPGTRLLVL.

As to this clone: A junction end diverges from the germline sequence, so it may reflect a read error. The genes are TRBV7-9 and TRBJ1-1, with 9 bases matching TRBD1. The CDR3 has 14 residues. Germline CDR1 is SEHNR and CDR2 is FQNEAQ (reference sequence). In DNA form, the CDR3 reads TGTGCCGGCAGCTTCGGACAGGGGCAGGCTGAAGCTTTCTTT. Translation: CAGSFGQGQAEAFF.

The J gene is TRBJ1-1, the V gene TRBV4-3, with unresolved D. The CDR3 is 15 amino acids. From germline, CDR1 is LGHNA and CDR2 YSLEER. Trimming cost V 2 bases and J 11 bases, with 21 bases left between them. For the CDR3, the DNA is TGCGCCAGCAGCCAACTAAGTGCCGGCGGCCGAGGGGCTTTCTTT. Amino acids: CASSQLSAGGRGAFF.

V and J are TRBV18 and TRBJ1-6; no firm D call. This CDR3 comprises 12 residues. CDR1 KGHSH and CDR2 LQKENI come from the germline V gene. V lost 4 bases to trimming and J lost 6 bases, with 4 bases between them. CDR3 in amino acids: CASSLRNSPLHF. CDR3 nucleotides: TGTGCCAGCTCACTTCGTAATTCACCCCTCCACTTT.

The rearrangement uses TRBV18 and TRBJ2-2; no reliable D call. V lost 3 bases and J lost 0, with 11 bases in between. There are 16 residues in the CDR3. Per germline, CDR1 KGHSH and CDR2 LQKENI. CDR3 bases: TGTGCCAGCTCACCGCCGCTAGAGTCGAACACCGGGGAGCTGTTTTTT. Translated: CASSPPLESNTGELFF.

This clone was seen more than once but under ten times. The chain combines TRBV6-5 with TRBJ2-2; tentatively, D is TRBD2 (5 bases). V was clipped by 5 bases and J by 0 bases, with 7 bases between them. From germline, CDR1 is MNHEY and CDR2 SVGAGI. The CDR3 loop spans 14 amino acids. CDR3 loop: CASSRGTNTGELFF. The CDR3 DNA reads TGTGCCAGCAGTAGAGGGACGAACACCGGGGAGCTGTTTTTT.

This chain links TRBV5-1 with TRBJ2-3, with 14 bases matching TRBD2. Germline V lookup: CDR1 SGHRS, CDR2 YFSETQ. This CDR3 region has 18 residues. The ends lost 3 bases at V and 2 bases at J; junction bases unmatched: 8. The CDR3 DNA reads TGCGCCAGCAGCTCACCGGGACTAGCGGGGGCCAACACAGATACGCAGTATTTT. It codes for CASSSPGLAGANTDTQYF. Using reference TRBV5-1 and TRBJ2-3 for the parts outside the CDR3, the full variable domain is KAGVTQTPRYLIKTRGQQVTLSCSPISGHRSVSWYQQTPGQGLQFLFEYFSETQRNKGNFPGRFSGRQFSNSRSEMNVSTLELGDSALYLCASSSPGLAGANTDTQYFGPGTRLTVL.

The rearrangement links TRBV6-6 to TRBJ1-2; tentatively, D is TRBD1 (5 bases). The germline V and J ends were trimmed by 2 bases and 8 bases, with 15 bases remaining between them. From germline, CDR1 is MNHNY and CDR2 SVGAGI (reference sequence). This CDR3 spans 14 amino acids. The CDR3 coding sequence is TGTGCCAGCAGTTACAGGGGCAGCCGCCCCGGCTACACCTTC. This translates into CASSYRGSRPGYTF.

In its sample, this clone was seen a few times. This sequence joins TRBV7-3 and TRBJ2-7, with 9 bases that match TRBD1. The CDR3 is made up of 15 amino acids. The germline CDR1 and CDR2 sequences are SGHTA and FQGTGA. V was clipped by 1 base and J by 1 base; unmatched bases: 2. CDR3 in DNA: TGTGCCAGCAGCTTAAGCGGGACAGGGTCCTACGAGCAGTACTTC. Translation: CASSLSGTGSYEQYF.

The chain combines TRBV14 with TRBJ2-1; TRBD1 aligns across 8 bases. V dropped 0 bases and J dropped 9; count of bases not matched to a gene: 7. This CDR3 has 15 residues. Germline CDR1 reads SGHDN; CDR2 reads FVKESK. The DNA for the CDR3 is TGTGCCAGCAGCCAAGAAGGCAGGGGGCATAGTGAGCAGTTCTTC. It specifies CASSQEGRGHSEQFF. Looking up the rest from reference TRBV14 and TRBJ2-1 gives the full variable domain: EAGVTQFPSHSVIEKGQTVTLRCDPISGHDNLYWYRRVMGKEIKFLLHFVKESKQDESGMPNNRFLAERTGGTYSTLKVQPAELEDSGVYFCASSQEGRGHSEQFFGPGTRLTVL.

In this sample, this clone turned up once. The chain carries TRBV11-2 and TRBJ1-1; no firm D call. CDR1 is SGHAT, CDR2 FQNNGV, per germline. Between the trimmed V and J ends, which lost 0 bases and 1 base, there was a span of 9 bases. This CDR3 region has 15 residues. The CDR3 DNA sequence: TGTGCCAGCAGCTTAGATCGAGGAGGGAACACTGAAGCTTTCTTT. Translating gives CASSLDRGGNTEAFF. The variable domain in full, with the rest retrieved from reference TRBV11-2 and TRBJ1-1, is EAGVAQSPRYKIIEKRQSVAFWCNPISGHATLYWYQQILGQGPKLLIQFQNNGVVDDSQLPKDRFSAERLKGVDSTLKIQPAKLEDSAVYLCASSLDRGGNTEAFFGQGTRLTVV.

This chain connects TRBV9 to TRBJ2-7; D ambiguous. Trimming took off 4 bases at V and 3 bases at J, with 29 bases between the two ends. The germline V gene has CDR1 SGDLS and CDR2 YYNGEE. The CDR3 is 19 amino acids. CDR3 sequence (DNA): TGTGCCAGCAGCTCCTCCGGGTCGAGACTCCAGTCCCCCTTCTACGAGCAGTACTTC. Its translation: CASSSSGSRLQSPFYEQYF.

A word on this clone: A junction end diverges from the germline sequence, so it may reflect a read error. The rearrangement joins TRBV7-7 to TRBJ2-5; D perhaps matches TRBD2 (6 bases). Germline-derived CDR1 and CDR2 are SSHAT and FNYEAQ (reference sequence). The CDR3 has 15 amino acids. The CDR3 spells CASSLGGRGQETQYF. Written as DNA, the CDR3 is TGTGCTAGCAGCTTGGGGGGTAGGGGCCAAGAGACCCAGTACTTC. Full variable domain (outside the CDR3, taken from reference TRBV7-7 and TRBJ2-5): GAGVSQSPRYKVTKRGQDVTLRCDPISSHATLYWYQQALGQGPEFLTYFNYEAQPDKSGLPSDRFSAERPEGSISTLTIQRTEQRDSAMYRCASSLGGRGQETQYFGPGTRLLVL.

This chain uses TRBV27 with TRBJ2-7, with 10 bases lining up with TRBD1. V trimming: 7 bases; J trimming: 4 bases; junction bases outside the gene matches: 10. The germline V gene has CDR1 MNHEY and CDR2 SMNVEV (reference sequence). The CDR3 spans 15 residues. CDR3 amino acids: CASTFTGTGDYEQYF. The CDR3, as DNA: TGTGCCAGCACATTTACCGGGACAGGGGATTACGAGCAGTACTTC.

The chain uses TRBV2 and TRBJ1-5, with D tentatively TRBD1 (5 bases). This CDR3 contains 13 residues. Germline V gene sequence: CDR1 SNHLY, CDR2 FYNNEI. Trimming removed 0 bases at V and 9 bases at J, with 9 bases between. DNA for the CDR3: TGTGCCAGCAGTGAAGCATGGGGGGGGCCCCAGCATTTT. It is translated as CASSEAWGGPQHF.